The 15 T cell receptor beta chains listed next were all sequenced from one sample in a study of cytotoxic CD8 clonotypes in ibrutinib-treated CLL. TCRdb's copy holds only in-frame clones and misses some; the assay was immunoSEQ multiplex PCR. The data show tens of thousands of clones, with more than 70% seen just once and more than 5% held by the top ten. The specimen comprised PBMCs, sampled before ibrutinib treatment. The source is a human donor with chronic lymphocytic leukemia.

The J gene is TRBJ2-5, the V gene TRBV4-2, with 13 bases aligning to TRBD2. J gave up 4 bases and V 2 bases, and 13 bases lay outside the gene matches. The CDR3 totals 19 residues. Per germline, CDR1 LGHNA and CDR2 YNFKEQ. This CDR3 reads CASSQLFSSGLAGSETQYF. The CDR3 DNA is TGTGCCAGCAGCCAACTATTCTCTTCGGGACTAGCGGGATCAGAGACCCAGTACTTC.

The chain recombines TRBV2 with TRBJ2-7, with TRBD1 matching over 7 bases. The V and J ends lost 6 bases and 3 bases, in that order; junction bases with no gene match: 8. From germline, CDR1 is SNHLY and CDR2 FYNNEI. This CDR3 region has 14 residues. Written as DNA, the CDR3 is TGTGCCAGCAGCCTCCGGGACAGACTCTACGAGCAGTACTTC. As protein: CASSLRDRLYEQYF.

The V call is TRBV7-2, the J call TRBJ1-4, with TRBD1 matching 8 bases. Germline V gene sequence: CDR1 SGHTA, CDR2 FQGNSA. This CDR3 comprises 14 residues. The V gene end was trimmed by 3 bases and the J gene end by 8 bases; junction bases not matched to a gene: 5. The CDR3 protein is CASSFSRGPEKLFF. The CDR3, as DNA: TGTGCCAGCAGCTTCTCCAGGGGGCCGGAAAAACTGTTTTTT. Together with reference TRBV7-2 and TRBJ1-4, the CDR3 gives the full variable domain: GAGVSQSPSNKVTEKGKDVELRCDPISGHTALYWYRQSLGQGLEFLIYFQGNSAPDKSGLPSDRFSAERTGGSVSTLTIQRTQQEDSAVYLCASSFSRGPEKLFFGSGTQLSVL.

CDR3 residues: CASSLGRDRGPGQFF. CDR3 in DNA: TGTGCCAGCAGCTTAGGGCGGGACAGGGGTCCAGGGCAGTTCTTC. This rearrangement joins TRBV7-9 to TRBJ2-1; 10 bases agree with TRBD1. V gave up 1 base and J gave up 12 bases; unmatched junction bases: 9. This CDR3 comprises 15 residues. Germline-derived CDR1 and CDR2 are SEHNR and FQNEAQ (reference sequence).

The chain uses TRBV14 and TRBJ1-2; D might be TRBD1 (6 bases). The germline V and J ends were trimmed by 0 bases and 4 bases, with 12 bases remaining between them. This CDR3 is 15 amino acids long. Germline values: CDR1 SGHDN, CDR2 FVKESK. The CDR3 DNA follows: TGTGCCAGCAGCCAAGAAACGGGGGCAGTCTATGGCTACACCTTC. Protein product: CASSQETGAVYGYTF.

The V and J genes are TRBV6-6 and TRBJ2-1; 11 nucleotides align to TRBD2. With V trimmed by 8 bases and J by 4 bases, 1 base remained unmatched. This CDR3 is built from 13 residues. Looked up from germline, CDR1 is MNHNY and CDR2 is SVGAGI (reference sequence). CDR3 in DNA: TGTGCCAGCGGGACTAGCGGTTACAATGAGCAGTTCTTC. As protein: CASGTSGYNEQFF.

This rearrangement joins TRBV27 to TRBJ1-5; unclear D gene. The germline CDR1 and CDR2 sequences are MNHEY and SMNVEV (reference sequence). CDR3 length: 15 residues. Trimming shortened V by 1 base and J by 3 bases, and 10 bases separated the two germline ends. CDR3 DNA: TGTGCCAGCAGTTTATTCGGTACAGTCAATCAGCCCCAGCATTTT. Translation gives CASSLFGTVNQPQHF.

This clone has just a few counts. CDR3 DNA sequence: TGTGCCAGCAGTGGAGGGGGCGCCTCCTCTTTCTTT. This gives the protein CASSGGGASSFF. The V call is TRBV7-9, the J call TRBJ1-1; TRBD1 agrees at 7 bases. Unmatched junction bases numbered 10, after V lost 6 bases and J lost 12 bases. This CDR3 has 12 residues. The germline gives CDR1 SEHNR, CDR2 FQNEAQ (reference sequence).

In DNA form, the CDR3 reads TGTGCCAGCTCACCACCGGTCGGGACCGTGCCGGAGACCCAGTACTTC. Residues: CASSPPVGTVPETQYF. The V and J genes are TRBV18 and TRBJ2-5; the D gene could be TRBD1 or TRBD2 (5 bases each). The germline gives CDR1 KGHSH, CDR2 LQKENI. V was shortened by 0 bases and J by 5 bases, with 16 bases between the two germline ends. The CDR3 has 16 residues.

The chain joins TRBV6-6 to TRBJ1-1; a possible D gene is TRBD1 (5 bases). The CDR3 is 16 amino acids. Germline CDR1 MNHNY, CDR2 SVGAGI (reference sequence). Trimming stripped 2 bases from V and 1 base from J, with 14 bases between. CDR3 region: CASSYGRGRKNTEAFF. DNA of the CDR3: TGTGCCAGCAGTTACGGGCGGGGGAGGAAGAACACTGAAGCTTTCTTT.

V gene TRBV18 combines with J gene TRBJ1-5, with a tentative D call TRBD1 (6 bases). CDR1 is KGHSH and CDR2 is LQKENI in the germline V gene. V gave up 2 bases and J gave up 4 bases, with 12 bases separating them. The CDR3 covers 15 residues. The CDR3 nucleotides read TGTGCCAGCTCACCATCGGGGGCAGGGAATCAGCCCCAGCATTTT. Its translation: CASSPSGAGNQPQHF.

The chain has TRBV25-1 and TRBJ2-2; 7 positions agree with TRBD1. The CDR3 sequence is 16 residues long. V was pared by 9 bases and J by 1 base, with 11 bases of the junction left unmatched. Germline V gene data show CDR1 as MGHDK and CDR2 as SYGVNS. The CDR3 sequence: CASRMSGQQNTGELFF. In DNA form, the CDR3 reads TGTGCCAGTAGGATGTCGGGACAGCAGAACACCGGGGAGCTGTTTTTT.

The V call is TRBV9, the J call TRBJ2-1; D possibly corresponds to TRBD2 (6 bases). Germline V lookup: CDR1 SGDLS, CDR2 YYNGEE. The ends were cut back, 0 bases at V and 3 bases at J, with 13 bases in the middle. This CDR3 region has 16 residues. The DNA of the CDR3 is TGTGCCAGCAGCGTAGGGACGGGAGTAGGCTACAATGAGCAGTTCTTC. It translates to CASSVGTGVGYNEQFF.

This chain links TRBV9 with TRBJ2-3; D is ambiguous. The CDR3 sequence is 13 residues long. Germline CDR1 is SGDLS and CDR2 is YYNGEE. The V and J ends lost 4 bases and 1 base respectively, with 7 bases between them. The CDR3 nucleotides read TGTGCCAGCAGCCTCCGGGGCACAGATACGCAGTATTTT. This translates into CASSLRGTDTQYF.

Worth noting for this clone: Other nucleotide sequences in the sample specify the same CDR3. This rearrangement joins TRBV27 to TRBJ1-5; D is uncertain. Germline V gene sequence: CDR1 MNHEY, CDR2 SMNVEV (reference sequence). This CDR3 spans 14 amino acids. V gave up 3 bases and J gave up 3 bases, with 9 bases separating them. CDR3 amino acids: CASSFLGYNQPQHF. In DNA, the CDR3 is TGTGCCAGCAGTTTCTTAGGGTACAATCAGCCCCAGCATTTT.